This entry is about one T cell receptor beta chain. The antigen is undetermined. Next came a second PCR, run for roughly 6 to 11 cycles, which used a sample-barcoded 5' primer along with a J-beta primer mix. Each cDNA molecule was tagged by a template-switch adaptor that had 12 random nucleotides. TCRdb reanalysed the 5' RACE reads using MiXCR and keeps one entry per CDR3 protein. The data show roughly 800,000 distinct CDR3 sequences, 50% to 65% seen once. The data are from a study of blood T cells in healthy people across ages. Study-wide points: Diversity of TCR beta per million T cells declined in a roughly linear way with age.

The V gene lost 4 bases and the J gene lost 0 bases, with 13 bases spanning the gap. The CDR3 consists of 15 residues. Germline CDR1 SNHLY, CDR2 FYNNEI. This chain joins TRBV2 and TRBJ2-7; weak D call: TRBD2 (5 bases). The sequenced sample was blood. The clonotype comes from a man at least 80 years old in good health. The CDR3 sequence: CASSATTPSSYEQYF. CDR3 in DNA: TGTGCCAGCAGTGCGACTACTCCGAGCTCCTACGAGCAGTACTTC. The variable domain in full, completed from reference TRBV2 and TRBJ2-7, reads EPEVTQTPSHQVTQMGQEVILRCVPISNHLYFYWYRQILGQKVEFLVSFYNNEISEKSEIFDDQFSVERPDGSNFTLKIRSTKLEDSAMYFCASSATTPSSYEQYFGPGTRLTVT.